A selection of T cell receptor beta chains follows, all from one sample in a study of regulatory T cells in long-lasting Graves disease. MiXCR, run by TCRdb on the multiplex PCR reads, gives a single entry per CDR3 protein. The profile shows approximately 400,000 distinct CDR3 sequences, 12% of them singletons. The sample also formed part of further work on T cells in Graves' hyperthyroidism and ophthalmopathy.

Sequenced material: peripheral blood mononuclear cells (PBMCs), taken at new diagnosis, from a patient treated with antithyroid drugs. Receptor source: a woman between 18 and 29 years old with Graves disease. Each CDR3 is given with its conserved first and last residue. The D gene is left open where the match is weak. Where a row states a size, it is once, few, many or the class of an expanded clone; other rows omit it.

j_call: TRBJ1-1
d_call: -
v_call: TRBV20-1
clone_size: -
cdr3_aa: CSARGGANTEAFF
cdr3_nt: TGCAGTGCTAGGGGGGGAGCAAACACTGAAGCTTTCTTT

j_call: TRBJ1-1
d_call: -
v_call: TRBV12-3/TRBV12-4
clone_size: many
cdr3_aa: CASSLFGAEAFF
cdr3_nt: TGTGCCAGCAGTTTATTTGGGGCTGAAGCTTTCTTT

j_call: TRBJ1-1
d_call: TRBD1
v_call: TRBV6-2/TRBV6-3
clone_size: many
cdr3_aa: CASSLVRDRELYTEAFF
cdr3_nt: TGTGCCAGCAGTTTAGTCCGGGACAGGGAGCTTTACACTGAAGCTTTCTTT

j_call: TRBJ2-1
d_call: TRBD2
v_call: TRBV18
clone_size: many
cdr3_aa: CASSRTSGLNEQFF
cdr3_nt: TGTGCCAGCTCCCGAACTAGCGGACTCAATGAGCAGTTCTTC

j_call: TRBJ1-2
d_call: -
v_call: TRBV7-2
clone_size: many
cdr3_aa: CASRIKGYGYTF
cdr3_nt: TGTGCCAGCAGGATCAAGGGGTATGGCTACACCTTC

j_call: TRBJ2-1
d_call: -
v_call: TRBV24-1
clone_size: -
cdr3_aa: CATSQAVEQFF
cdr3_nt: TGTGCCACCAGCCAGGCGGTGGAGCAGTTCTTC

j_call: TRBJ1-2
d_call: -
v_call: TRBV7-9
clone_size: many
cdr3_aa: CASSLALRGGYTF
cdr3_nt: TGTGCCAGCAGCTTAGCCCTCAGGGGAGGCTACACCTTC

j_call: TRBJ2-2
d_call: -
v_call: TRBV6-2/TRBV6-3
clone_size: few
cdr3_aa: CASSRISGFELFF
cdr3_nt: TGTGCCAGCAGTAGAATTTCGGGGTTTGAGCTGTTTTTT

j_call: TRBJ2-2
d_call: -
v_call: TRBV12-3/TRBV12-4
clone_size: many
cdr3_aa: CASSFDSNTGELFF
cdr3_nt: TGTGCCAGCAGTTTCGACTCTAACACCGGGGAGCTGTTTTTT

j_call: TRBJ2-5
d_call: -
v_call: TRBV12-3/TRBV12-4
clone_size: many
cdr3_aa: CASTSGAGETQYF
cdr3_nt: TGTGCCAGTACCTCCGGGGCAGGGGAGACCCAGTACTTC

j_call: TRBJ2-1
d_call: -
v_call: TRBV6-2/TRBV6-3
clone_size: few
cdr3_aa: CASSPTAYNEQFF
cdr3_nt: TGTGCCAGCAGTCCGACAGCCTACAATGAGCAGTTCTTC

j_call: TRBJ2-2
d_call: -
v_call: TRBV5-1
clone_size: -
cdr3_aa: CASSLAVTDYTGELFF
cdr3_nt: TGCGCCAGCAGCTTGGCCGTAACTGACTACACCGGGGAGCTGTTTTTT

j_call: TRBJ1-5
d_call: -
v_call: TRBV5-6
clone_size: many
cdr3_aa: CASSSQSGQYQPQHF
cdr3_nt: TGTGCCAGCAGCTCTCAATCCGGACAGTATCAGCCCCAGCATTTT

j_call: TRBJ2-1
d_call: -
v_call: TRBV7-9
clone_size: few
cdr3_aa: CASSLLALLGWDEQFF
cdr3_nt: TGTGCCAGCAGCTTATTGGCTCTATTAGGGTGGGATGAGCAGTTCTTC

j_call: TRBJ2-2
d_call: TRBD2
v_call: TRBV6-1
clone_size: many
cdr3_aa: CASTFSRHSGGVSGELFF
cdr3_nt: TGTGCCAGCACCTTCTCTCGGCACAGCGGGGGGGTGTCCGGGGAGCTGTTTTTT

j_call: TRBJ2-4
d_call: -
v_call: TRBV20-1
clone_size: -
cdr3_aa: CSADKGALGKNIQYF
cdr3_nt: TGCAGTGCTGATAAAGGGGCTCTCGGCAAAAACATTCAGTACTTC

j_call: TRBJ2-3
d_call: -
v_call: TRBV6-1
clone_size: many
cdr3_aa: CASSEPRRSTDTQYF
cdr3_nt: TGTGCCAGCAGTGAACCCCGAAGAAGCACAGATACGCAGTATTTT

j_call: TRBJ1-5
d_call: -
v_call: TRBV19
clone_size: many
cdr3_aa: CASSTFGGAGNQPQHF
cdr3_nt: TGTGCCAGTAGTACCTTCGGGGGCGCGGGCAATCAGCCCCAGCATTTT

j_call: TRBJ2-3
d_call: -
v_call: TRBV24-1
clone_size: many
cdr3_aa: CATSGSGTNTDTQYF
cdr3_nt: TGTGCCACCAGTGGATCCGGGACAAACACAGATACGCAGTATTTT

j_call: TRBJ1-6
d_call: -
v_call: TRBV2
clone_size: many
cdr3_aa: CASSFDTGGISYNSPLHF
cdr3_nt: TGTGCCAGCAGCTTTGACACGGGCGGAATCTCCTATAATTCACCCCTCCACTTT

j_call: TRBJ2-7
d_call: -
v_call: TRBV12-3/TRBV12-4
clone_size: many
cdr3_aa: CASSFWAGSSYEQYF
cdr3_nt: TGTGCCAGCAGTTTCTGGGCGGGAAGCTCCTACGAGCAGTACTTC

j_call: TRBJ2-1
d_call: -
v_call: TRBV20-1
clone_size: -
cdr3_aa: CSARERGASSYNEQFF
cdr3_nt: TGCAGTGCAAGGGAAAGAGGGGCTAGCTCCTACAATGAGCAGTTCTTC

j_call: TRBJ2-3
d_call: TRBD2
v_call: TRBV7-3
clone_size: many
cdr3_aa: CASSMGTSGSTDTQYF
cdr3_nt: TGTGCCAGCAGCATGGGGACTAGCGGGAGCACAGATACGCAGTATTTT

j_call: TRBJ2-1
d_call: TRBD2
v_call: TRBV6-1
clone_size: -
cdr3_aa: CASRRPFAGGFDNEQFF
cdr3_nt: TGTGCCAGCAGACGCCCTTTTGCGGGAGGGTTCGACAATGAGCAGTTCTTC

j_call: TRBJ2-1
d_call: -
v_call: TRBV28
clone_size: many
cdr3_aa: CASSLEGHPYNEQFF
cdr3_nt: TGTGCCAGCAGTTTGGAGGGCCACCCCTACAATGAGCAGTTCTTC

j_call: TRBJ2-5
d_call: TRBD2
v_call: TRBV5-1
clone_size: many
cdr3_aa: CASSRASGDQETQYF
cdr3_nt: TGCGCCAGCAGCCGCGCTAGCGGGGACCAAGAGACCCAGTACTTC

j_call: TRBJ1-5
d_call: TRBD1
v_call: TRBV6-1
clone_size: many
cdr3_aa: CASRVRDSYQPQHF
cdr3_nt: TGTGCCAGCAGGGTAAGGGACAGTTATCAGCCCCAGCATTTT

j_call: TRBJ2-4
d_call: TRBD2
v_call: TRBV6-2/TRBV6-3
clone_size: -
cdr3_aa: CASSLAGVPVKNIQYF
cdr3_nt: TGTGCCAGCAGTTTAGCGGGGGTACCAGTCAAAAACATTCAGTACTTC

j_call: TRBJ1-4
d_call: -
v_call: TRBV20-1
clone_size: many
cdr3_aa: CSALDSRGEKLFF
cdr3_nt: TGCAGTGCCCTGGACAGCCGTGGTGAAAAACTGTTTTTT

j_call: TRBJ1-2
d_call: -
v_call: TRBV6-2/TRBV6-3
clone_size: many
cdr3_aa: CASSSKGDGYTF
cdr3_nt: TGTGCCAGCAGTTCAAAAGGGGATGGCTACACCTTC

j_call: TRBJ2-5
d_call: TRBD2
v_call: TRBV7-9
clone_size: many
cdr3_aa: CASSFYGGLAVEETQYF
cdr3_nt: TGTGCCAGCAGCTTCTATGGGGGACTAGCGGTAGAAGAGACCCAGTACTTC

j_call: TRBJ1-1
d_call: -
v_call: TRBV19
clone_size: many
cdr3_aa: CASRWTENTEAFF
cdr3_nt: TGTGCCAGCCGTTGGACAGAGAACACTGAAGCTTTCTTT

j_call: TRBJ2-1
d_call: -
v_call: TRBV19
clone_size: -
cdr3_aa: CASSIDSSRVNEQFF
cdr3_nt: TGTGCCAGTAGTATAGATTCGTCTAGGGTCAATGAGCAGTTCTTC

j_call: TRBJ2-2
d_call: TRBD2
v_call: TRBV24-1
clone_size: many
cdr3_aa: CATSDWSSGATGELFF
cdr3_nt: TGTGCCACCAGTGATTGGTCTAGCGGGGCGACCGGGGAGCTGTTTTTT

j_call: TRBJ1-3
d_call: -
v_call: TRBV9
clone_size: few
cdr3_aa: CANPGPFHTIYF
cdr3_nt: TGTGCCAACCCAGGGCCCTTCCACACCATATATTTT

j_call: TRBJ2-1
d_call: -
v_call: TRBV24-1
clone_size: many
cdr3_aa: CATSDLLANYNEQFF
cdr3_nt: TGTGCCACCAGTGATTTGCTAGCGAACTACAATGAGCAGTTCTTC

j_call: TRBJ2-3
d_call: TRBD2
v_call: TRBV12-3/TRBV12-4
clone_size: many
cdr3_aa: CASSPRGLAGLFVDTQYF
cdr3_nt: TGTGCCAGCAGTCCACGGGGACTAGCGGGGTTGTTTGTAGATACGCAGTATTTT

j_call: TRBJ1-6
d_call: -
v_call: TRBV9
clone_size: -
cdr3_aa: CASSHGRRESSYNSPLHF
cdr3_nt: TGTGCCAGCAGCCACGGGAGACGGGAATCCTCCTATAATTCACCCCTCCACTTT

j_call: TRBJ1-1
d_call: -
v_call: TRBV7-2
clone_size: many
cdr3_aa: CASAMGGGTEAFF
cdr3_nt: TGTGCCAGCGCAATGGGTGGGGGGACTGAAGCTTTCTTT

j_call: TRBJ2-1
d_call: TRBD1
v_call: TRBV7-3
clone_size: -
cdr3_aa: CASSLLTGDYNEQFF
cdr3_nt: TGTGCCAGCAGCTTACTCACAGGGGACTACAATGAGCAGTTCTTC

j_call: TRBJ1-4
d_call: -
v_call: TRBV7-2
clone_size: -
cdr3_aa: CASSLGWGLGVDEKLFF
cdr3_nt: TGTGCCAGCAGCTTAGGGTGGGGGTTGGGTGTGGATGAAAAACTGTTTTTT

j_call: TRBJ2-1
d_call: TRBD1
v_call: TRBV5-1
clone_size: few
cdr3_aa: CASSTRDSSYNEQFF
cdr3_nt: TGCGCCAGCAGCACCCGGGACAGCTCCTACAATGAGCAGTTCTTC

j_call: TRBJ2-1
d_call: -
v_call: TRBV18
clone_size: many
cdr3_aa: CASSPLSLLINNEQFF
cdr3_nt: TGTGCCAGCTCACCACTGAGCCTTTTGATAAACAATGAGCAGTTCTTC

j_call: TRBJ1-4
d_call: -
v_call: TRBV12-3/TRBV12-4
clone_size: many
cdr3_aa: CASTPRTGLPTELFF
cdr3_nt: TGTGCCAGCACCCCCCGCACGGGCTTGCCGACGGAACTGTTTTTT

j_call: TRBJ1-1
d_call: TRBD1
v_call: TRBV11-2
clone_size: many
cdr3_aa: CASSFATGVRWSTEAFF
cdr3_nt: TGTGCCAGCAGCTTTGCCACAGGGGTTCGCTGGTCCACTGAAGCTTTCTTT

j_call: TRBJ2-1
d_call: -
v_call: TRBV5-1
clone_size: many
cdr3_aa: CASRSESYNEQFF
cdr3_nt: TGCGCCAGCAGGAGTGAGTCCTACAATGAGCAGTTCTTC

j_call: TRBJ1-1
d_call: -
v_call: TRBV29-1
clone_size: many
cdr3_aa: CSVVGWDLMNTEAFF
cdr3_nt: TGCAGCGTTGTAGGCTGGGACCTTATGAACACTGAAGCTTTCTTT

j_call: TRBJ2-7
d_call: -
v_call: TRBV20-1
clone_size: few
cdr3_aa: CSARDPLAYHYEQYF
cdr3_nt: TGCAGTGCTAGAGATCCCCTAGCCTATCATTACGAGCAGTACTTC

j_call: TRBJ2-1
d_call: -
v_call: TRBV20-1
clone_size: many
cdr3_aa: CSARDFGYLYSYNEQFF
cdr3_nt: TGCAGTGCTAGAGATTTTGGATATCTCTATTCCTACAATGAGCAGTTCTTC

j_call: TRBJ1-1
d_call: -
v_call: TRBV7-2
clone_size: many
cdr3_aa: CASSLVLVGVANTEAFF
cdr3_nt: TGTGCCAGCAGCTTAGTCTTAGTCGGGGTCGCGAACACTGAAGCTTTCTTT

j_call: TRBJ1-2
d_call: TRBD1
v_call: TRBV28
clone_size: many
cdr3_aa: CASSFTRQGNYGYTF
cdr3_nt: TGTGCCAGCAGTTTCACCCGACAGGGGAACTATGGCTACACCTTC

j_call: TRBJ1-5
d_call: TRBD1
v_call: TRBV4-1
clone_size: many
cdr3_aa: CASSQQGRGLGNQPQHF
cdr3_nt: TGCGCCAGCAGCCAACAGGGGAGGGGGCTTGGCAATCAGCCCCAGCATTTT